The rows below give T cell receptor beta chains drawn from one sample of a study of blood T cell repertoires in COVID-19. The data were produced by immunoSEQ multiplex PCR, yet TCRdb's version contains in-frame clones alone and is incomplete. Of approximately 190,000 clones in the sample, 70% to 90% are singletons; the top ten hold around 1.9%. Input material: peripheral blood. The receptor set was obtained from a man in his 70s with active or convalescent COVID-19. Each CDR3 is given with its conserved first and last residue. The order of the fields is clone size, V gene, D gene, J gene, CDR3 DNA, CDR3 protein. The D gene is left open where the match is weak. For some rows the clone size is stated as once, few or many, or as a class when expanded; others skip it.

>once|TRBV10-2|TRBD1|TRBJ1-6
TGCGCCAGCAGTGCCGGGACAGGGACGTCACCCCTCCACTTT
CASSAGTGTSPLHF
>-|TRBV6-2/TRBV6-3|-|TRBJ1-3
TGTGCCAGCAGTTACCGGAGGACAAACACCATATATTTT
CASSYRRTNTIYF
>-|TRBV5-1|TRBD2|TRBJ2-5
TGCGCCAGCAGCAGGGGACTACCTCTCCAAGAGACCCAGTACTTC
CASSRGLPLQETQYF
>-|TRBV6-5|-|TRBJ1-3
TGTGCCAGCAGTAACCTCAGAGGCTCTGGAAACACCATATATTTT
CASSNLRGSGNTIYF
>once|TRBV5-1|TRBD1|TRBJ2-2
TGCGCCAGCAGCTCATGGACAGGCCCAAACACCGGGGAGCTGTTTTTT
CASSSWTGPNTGELFF
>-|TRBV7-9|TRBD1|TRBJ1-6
TGTGCCAGCAGTACCGACAGGGTAGACCCAAGCTCCTATAATTCACCCCTCCACTTT
CASSTDRVDPSSYNSPLHF
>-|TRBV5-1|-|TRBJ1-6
TGCGCCAGCAGCGACAGGACTAATTCACCCCTCCACTTT
CASSDRTNSPLHF
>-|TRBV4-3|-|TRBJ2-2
TGCGCCAGCAGCCAAGTAATTGCAGGGGCCGGGGAGCTGTTTTTT
CASSQVIAGAGELFF
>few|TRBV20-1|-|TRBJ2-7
TGCAGTGCTAGTTTGGACAGAACCTACGAGCAGTACTTC
CSASLDRTYEQYF
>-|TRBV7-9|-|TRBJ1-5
TGTGCCAGCAGCTTAACTGGTGGAGGTACTTCTAATCAGCCCCAGCATTTT
CASSLTGGGTSNQPQHF
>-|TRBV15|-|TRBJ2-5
TGTGCCACCAGCAGATCGGGTATGTCGGAGACCCAGTACTTC
CATSRSGMSETQYF
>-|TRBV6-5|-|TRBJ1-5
TGTGCCAGCAGCCTCCGGGGAGATCAGCCCCAGCATTTT
CASSLRGDQPQHF
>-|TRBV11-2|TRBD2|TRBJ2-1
TGTGCCAGCAGCTCATTTCGGACTAGCGGGAGGGGATTCTACAATGAGCAGTTCTTC
CASSSFRTSGRGFYNEQFF
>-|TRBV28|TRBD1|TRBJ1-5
TGTGCCAGCCGGGGGACAGGGGGCATTGGCAATCAGCCCCAGCATTTT
CASRGTGGIGNQPQHF
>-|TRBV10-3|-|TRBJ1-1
TGTGCCATCAGCGCTGACAGGAACACTGAAGCTTTCTTT
CAISADRNTEAFF
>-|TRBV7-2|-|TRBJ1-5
TGTGCCAGCAGCGCCCTAGGGCGACAGGGCAATCAGCCCCAGCATTTT
CASSALGRQGNQPQHF
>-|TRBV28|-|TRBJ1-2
TGTGCCAGCAGCTCAGACAGCCACTCAAACTATGGCTACACCTTC
CASSSDSHSNYGYTF
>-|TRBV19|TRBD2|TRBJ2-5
TGTGCCAGTAGTATAGCCCGCAGGGAGGGTGGAGAGACCCAGTACTTC
CASSIARREGGETQYF
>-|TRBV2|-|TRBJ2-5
TGTGCCAGCAGTTTAACGGGACTCCAGTACTTC
CASSLTGLQYF
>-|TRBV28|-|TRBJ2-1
TGTGCCAGCAGCAGACTAGGCTATGAGCAGTTCTTC
CASSRLGYEQFF
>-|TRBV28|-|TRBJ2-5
TGTGCCAGCAGTCCAGGGCAAGAGACCCAGTACTTC
CASSPGQETQYF
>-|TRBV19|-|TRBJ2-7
TGTGCCAGTAGTCCTGATGGGCAGGGTAGCTACGAGCAGTACTTC
CASSPDGQGSYEQYF
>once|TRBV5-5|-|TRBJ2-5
TGTGCCAGCAGCTTTTGGGCGGGAGAGACCCAGTACTTC
CASSFWAGETQYF
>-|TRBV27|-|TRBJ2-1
TGTGCCAGCAGTTTCGACAGAAGCTCCTACAATGAGCAGTTCTTC
CASSFDRSSYNEQFF
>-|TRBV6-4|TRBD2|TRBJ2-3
TGTGCCAGCAGTGACTCGCATAGCGGGAGAGATACGCAGTATTTT
CASSDSHSGRDTQYF
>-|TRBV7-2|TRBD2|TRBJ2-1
TGTGCCAGCAGGGGCGGGGGTTCCTACAATGAGCAGTTCTTC
CASRGGGSYNEQFF
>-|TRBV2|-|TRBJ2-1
TGTGCCAGCACCCGGGAGACTGCCCTGGGGAATGAGCAGTTCTTC
CASTRETALGNEQFF
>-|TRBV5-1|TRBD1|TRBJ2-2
TGCGCCAGCAGCTTGGAGGGGGCTAGTTCCACCGGGGAGCTGTTTTTT
CASSLEGASSTGELFF
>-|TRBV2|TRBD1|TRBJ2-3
TGTGCCAGCAGTGAGAGACAGGGTTGGGACCGGCGCACAGATACGCAGTATTTT
CASSERQGWDRRTDTQYF
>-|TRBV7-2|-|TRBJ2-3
TGTGCCAGCAGCTGGAGGACAGGCACAGATACGCAGTATTTT
CASSWRTGTDTQYF
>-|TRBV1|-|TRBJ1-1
TGCACCAGCAGCCAATACCACAGGCTCATGAACACTGAAGCTTTCTTT
CTSSQYHRLMNTEAFF
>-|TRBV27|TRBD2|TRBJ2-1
TGTGCCAGCAGTTTTAGCGGGGGAAACAATGAGCAGTTCTTC
CASSFSGGNNEQFF
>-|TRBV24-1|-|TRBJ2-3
TGTGCCACCAGTGCCGGGGATACGCAGTATTTT
CATSAGDTQYF
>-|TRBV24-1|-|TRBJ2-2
TGTGCCACCAGTGCCAATAGGAACACCGGGGAGCTGTTTTTT
CATSANRNTGELFF
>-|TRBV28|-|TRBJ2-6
TGTGCCAGCCGGTTCGCTGGGGCCAACGTCCTGACTTTC
CASRFAGANVLTF
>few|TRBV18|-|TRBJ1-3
TGTGCCAGCTCACCAGCCGGGACACAAATTCCCTCTGGAAACACCATATATTTT
CASSPAGTQIPSGNTIYF
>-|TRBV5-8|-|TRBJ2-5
TGTGCCAGCAGCTTCAGGGGACGGTTGCAAGAGACCCAGTACTTC
CASSFRGRLQETQYF